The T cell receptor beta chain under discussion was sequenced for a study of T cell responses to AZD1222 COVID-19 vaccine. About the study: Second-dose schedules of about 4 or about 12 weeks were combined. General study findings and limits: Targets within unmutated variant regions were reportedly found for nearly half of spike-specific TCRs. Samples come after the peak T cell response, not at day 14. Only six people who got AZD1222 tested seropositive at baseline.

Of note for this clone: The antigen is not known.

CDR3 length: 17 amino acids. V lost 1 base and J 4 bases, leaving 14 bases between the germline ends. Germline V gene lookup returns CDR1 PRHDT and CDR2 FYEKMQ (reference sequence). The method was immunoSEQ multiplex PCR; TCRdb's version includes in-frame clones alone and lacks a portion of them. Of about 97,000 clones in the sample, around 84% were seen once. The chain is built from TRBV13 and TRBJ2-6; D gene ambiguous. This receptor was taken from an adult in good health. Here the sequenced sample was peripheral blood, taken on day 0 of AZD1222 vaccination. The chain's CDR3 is CASSLAGSYTGANVLTF. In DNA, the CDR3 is TGTGCCAGCAGCTTAGCGGGCAGTTATACAGGGGCCAACGTCCTGACTTTC.